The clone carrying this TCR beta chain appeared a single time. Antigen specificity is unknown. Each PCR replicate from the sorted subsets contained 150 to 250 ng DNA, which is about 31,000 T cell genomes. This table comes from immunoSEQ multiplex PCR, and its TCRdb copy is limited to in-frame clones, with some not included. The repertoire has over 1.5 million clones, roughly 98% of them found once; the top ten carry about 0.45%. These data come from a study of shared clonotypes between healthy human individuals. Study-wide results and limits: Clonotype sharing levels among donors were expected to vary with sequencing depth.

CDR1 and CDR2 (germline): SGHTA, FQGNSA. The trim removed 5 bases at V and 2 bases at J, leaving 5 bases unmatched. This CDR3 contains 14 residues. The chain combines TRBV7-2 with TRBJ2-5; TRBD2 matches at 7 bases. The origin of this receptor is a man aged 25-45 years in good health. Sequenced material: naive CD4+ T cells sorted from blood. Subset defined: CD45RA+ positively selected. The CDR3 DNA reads TGTGCCAGCAGCCCCCTAGCGGTGCAAGAGACCCAGTACTTC. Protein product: CASSPLAVQETQYF.